The 21 T cell receptor beta chains presented below share a single source sample, sequenced in a study of T cells expressing NK-cell markers. TCRdb re-called the 5' RACE reads; every CDR3 protein appears as one record, without DNA. Its listing shows fewer than 300,000 distinct CDR3 sequences. The sequenced sample was blood T cells: a sorted CD56 or NKG2C T cell subset, CD4+ or CD8+ T cells, or bulk PBMC T cells (not recorded which). The receptors derive from a woman aged 18-69 years in good health.

The chain is built from TRBV11-2 and TRBJ1-1; TCRdb's assignment of TRBD1 cannot be checked, as there is no DNA. The CDR3 contains 15 residues. In germline, CDR1 is SGHAT, CDR2 FQNNGV. CDR3 sequence: CASSLDRTPGTEAFF.

The gene calls are TRBV6-6 and TRBJ2-5. The CDR3 length is 13 residues. Per germline, CDR1 MNHNY and CDR2 SVGAGI (reference sequence). The CDR3 here is CASSYPYQETQYF.

The rearrangement links TRBV3-1 to TRBJ2-3; TCRdb's D gene call, TRBD1, goes unchecked for lack of DNA. This CDR3 region has 15 residues. The germline V gene encodes CDR1 LGHDT and CDR2 YNNKEL (reference sequence). CDR3 sequence reads: CASSHRDRGKETQYF.

The chain uses TRBV19 and TRBJ1-1; TCRdb's D call, TRBD1, is unchecked because there is no DNA. The CDR3 contains 15 residues. CDR1 is LNHDA and CDR2 is SQIVND in the germline V gene (reference sequence). CDR3 loop: CASKRSGLGDTEAFF.

V usage is TRBV6-2 or TRBV6-3 and J usage is TRBJ2-1; TCRdb reports TRBD2, a call that lacks DNA to check it against. Germline-derived CDR1 and CDR2 are MNHEY and SVGEGT. This CDR3 has 15 amino acids. CDR3 sequence reads: CASSLQAGGSNEQFF.

This chain connects TRBV7-9 to TRBJ1-1; TCRdb's D call, TRBD1, is unchecked because there is no DNA. The CDR3 is 16 amino acids. The germline V gene has CDR1 SEHNR and CDR2 FQNEAQ (reference sequence). CDR3 amino acids: CASSSPGTGMRSEAFF.

The V gene is TRBV4-3, the J gene TRBJ2-1; TCRdb's D call, TRBD2, is unchecked because there is no DNA. The CDR3 runs to 14 residues. CDR1 is LGHNA and CDR2 is YSLEER in the germline V gene. This CDR3 reads CASSQQPASDEQFF.

This sequence joins TRBV28 and TRBJ1-5. Per the germline V gene, CDR1 is MDHEN and CDR2 is SYDVKM. The CDR3 sequence is 12 residues long. This CDR3 reads CASSLTVQPQHF. The whole variable domain, remainder taken from reference TRBV28 and TRBJ1-5, is DVKVTQSSRYLVKRTGEKVFLECVQDMDHENMFWYRQDPGLGLRLIYFSYDVKMKEKGDIPEGYSVSREKKERFSLILESASTNQTSMYLCASSLTVQPQHFGDGTRLSIL.

The chain has TRBV4-1 and TRBJ2-5; TCRdb gives TRBD1 as the D gene, but with no DNA this cannot be confirmed. CDR3 size: 17 residues. Germline V gene data show CDR1 as MGHRA and CDR2 as YSYEKL. CDR3 sequence: CASSPRIARGPQETQYF.

J is TRBJ2-3 and V is TRBV7-3; TCRdb outputs TRBD2, but without DNA this stays unchecked. Germline V gene sequence: CDR1 SGHTA, CDR2 FQGTGA. CDR3 length equals 18 residues. CDR3 amino acids: CASSGGTSGRSSTDTQYF.

The genes are TRBV2 and TRBJ1-6. The CDR3 length is 13 residues. Germline V gene data show CDR1 as SNHLY and CDR2 as FYNNEI. The CDR3 sequence: CASSAQRNSPLHF.

V gene TRBV4-3 combines with J gene TRBJ2-1; there is no DNA to check the TCRdb D call of TRBD2. This CDR3 region has 15 residues. CDR1 is LGHNA and CDR2 is YSLEER in the germline V gene. The CDR3 is CASSVSGLTYNEQFF.

The chain joins TRBV29-1 to TRBJ1-2; there is no DNA to check the TCRdb D call of TRBD1. The CDR3 totals 13 residues. CDR1 is SQVTM, CDR2 ANQGSEA, per germline. The CDR3 reads CSIAGGSNYGYTF.

This chain uses TRBV18 with TRBJ2-3; the D call from TCRdb, TRBD2, cannot be confirmed without DNA. From germline, CDR1 is KGHSH and CDR2 LQKENI. The CDR3 loop spans 15 amino acids. The chain's CDR3 is CASSFGSRKTDTQYF.

The chain is built from TRBV18 and TRBJ2-7; TCRdb outputs TRBD2, but without DNA this stays unchecked. Per the germline V gene, CDR1 is KGHSH and CDR2 is LQKENI. This CDR3 has 18 amino acids. The CDR3 reads CASSPPSTLAEEYYEQYF.

The V gene is TRBV12-5, the J gene TRBJ1-2; there is no DNA to check the TCRdb D call of TRBD1. The CDR3 totals 14 residues. Germline assignment: CDR1 LGHNT and CDR2 FRNRAP. The CDR3: CASGLIAGIYGYTF.

The CDR3 loop reads CASSLRSKSEAFF. The chain carries TRBV12-3 or TRBV12-4 and TRBJ1-1. The CDR3 consists of 13 residues.

The gene calls are TRBV15 and TRBJ2-3; TCRdb reports TRBD1, a call that lacks DNA to check it against. Germline V gene lookup returns CDR1 LNHNV and CDR2 YYDKDF (reference sequence). CDR3 length equals 13 residues. The CDR3 reads CATSREQGYTQYF.

The chain uses TRBV5-1 and TRBJ1-2; without DNA, the TCRdb call of TRBD1 cannot be checked. Germline CDR1 and CDR2: SGHRS and YFSETQ. There are 13 residues in the CDR3. This CDR3 is CASSSPGQSGYTF. The whole variable domain, filled in from reference TRBV5-1 and TRBJ1-2, reads KAGVTQTPRYLIKTRGQQVTLSCSPISGHRSVSWYQQTPGQGLQFLFEYFSETQRNKGNFPGRFSGRQFSNSRSEMNVSTLELGDSALYLCASSSPGQSGYTFGSGTRLTVV.

This chain joins TRBV7-2 and TRBJ2-5. This CDR3 has 13 amino acids. Germline lookup yields CDR1 SGHTA and CDR2 FQGNSA. CDR3 amino acids: CASSLVGQETQYF.

The chain has TRBV5-1 and TRBJ2-2; TCRdb gives TRBD1 as the D gene, but with no DNA this cannot be confirmed. Germline CDR1 and CDR2: SGHRS and YFSETQ. This CDR3 spans 15 amino acids. Here the CDR3 reads CASSQDRALAGELFF.